The 16 T cell receptor beta chains below all came from one sample that was sequenced in a study of blood T cell repertoires in COVID-19. Sequencing was performed with immunoSEQ multiplex PCR; in TCRdb, only in-frame clones are kept and a portion is missing. The data hold around 300,000 clones, with approximately 86% observed a single time. The sample consisted of peripheral blood. These receptor sequences come from a man aged 18 to 29 with active or convalescent COVID-19.

The J gene is TRBJ1-5, the V gene TRBV24-1, with a weak D call TRBD1 (5 bases). The CDR3 is made up of 15 amino acids. Trimming took off 9 bases at V and 7 bases at J, with 21 bases between the two ends. CDR1 is KGHDR, CDR2 SFDVKD, per germline. The CDR3 DNA is TGTGCCACCTCCATGGGGCAGGGTTCGGCCCAGCCCCAGCATTTT. Amino acid sequence: CATSMGQGSAQPQHF.

V is TRBV7-9 and J is TRBJ2-2; D is possibly TRBD1 (5 bases). Trimming pared 1 base from V and 4 bases from J, leaving 13 bases between. CDR1 and CDR2 from the germline V gene are SEHNR and FQNEAQ (reference sequence). CDR3 length: 16 residues. CDR3: CASSLVFAQATGELFF. DNA for the CDR3: TGTGCCAGCAGCTTAGTATTCGCACAGGCCACCGGGGAGCTGTTTTTT.

The genes are TRBV10-2 and TRBJ2-7; TRBD1 aligns across 9 bases. This CDR3 comprises 15 residues. Trimming took 10 bases from V and 0 from J; bases not matched to a gene: 10. The germline gives CDR1 WSHSY, CDR2 SAAADI. CDR3 nucleotide sequence: TGCGCCACCAGGACAGGGGTCCACCCCTCCTACGAGCAGTACTTC. Its translation is CATRTGVHPSYEQYF.

In nucleotides, the CDR3 is TGTGCCAGCAGCCCCTCGGACAGGGCCCCCCCCCAGCCCCAGCATTTT. This translates into CASSPSDRAPPQPQHF. V is TRBV3-1 (or the pseudogene TRBV3-2) and J is TRBJ1-5; 8 bases align to TRBD1. The CDR3 runs 16 residues. Trimming cost V 4 bases and J 7 bases; bases outside gene matches: 12. Germline V gives CDR1 LGHDT, CDR2 YNNKEL (reference sequence).

The chain recombines TRBV27 with TRBJ1-2; possibly TRBD1 for D (5 bases). Germline CDR1 is MNHEY and CDR2 is SMNVEV (reference sequence). Trimming removed 6 bases from V and 4 bases from J, with 18 bases in between. The CDR3 runs to 15 residues. The CDR3 DNA reads TGTGCCAGCAGGAGGACAACGAATCAATTCTATGGCTACACCTTC. Translated, it gives CASRRTTNQFYGYTF.

The V gene is TRBV27, the J gene TRBJ2-3, with a possible D match to TRBD2 (6 bases). The CDR3 has 16 residues. Deletions cut 7 bases from V and 2 bases from J, with 19 bases between. CDR1 and CDR2 (germline): MNHEY, SMNVEV (reference sequence). Here the CDR3 reads CASKRASQILTDTQYF. The CDR3 DNA reads as TGTGCCAGCAAGCGGGCCTCCCAGATTCTCACAGATACGCAGTATTTT.

This sequence joins TRBV4-1 and TRBJ2-1, with TRBD2 matching 10 bases. Germline assignment: CDR1 MGHRA and CDR2 YSYEKL. This CDR3 comprises 17 residues. The ends lost 0 bases at V and 8 bases at J; junction bases unmatched: 10. CDR3 loop: CASSQDRTSGARDEQFF. CDR3 nucleotide sequence: TGCGCCAGCAGCCAAGATCGTACTAGCGGGGCGAGGGATGAGCAGTTCTTC.

This clone was counted ten times or more. This chain links TRBV7-2 with TRBJ2-3, with a possible D match to TRBD1 (7 bases). Germline loops: CDR1 SGHTA, CDR2 FQGNSA. The CDR3 runs 14 residues. Trimming took off 5 bases at V and 5 bases at J, with 14 bases between the two ends. DNA of the CDR3: TGTGCCAGCAGCCTAAGGGGGCGGGAAGATACGCAGTATTTT. Amino acid sequence: CASSLRGREDTQYF. Based on the CDR3 plus reference TRBV7-2 and TRBJ2-3, the full variable domain is GAGVSQSPSNKVTEKGKDVELRCDPISGHTALYWYRQSLGQGLEFLIYFQGNSAPDKSGLPSDRFSAERTGGSVSTLTIQRTQQEDSAVYLCASSLRGREDTQYFGPGTRLTVL.

The table lists this clone with a few counts. The rearrangement joins TRBV28 to TRBJ1-1, with a tentative D call TRBD1 (6 bases). The germline V gene encodes CDR1 MDHEN and CDR2 SYDVKM. Between the trimmed V and J ends, which lost 10 bases and 3 bases, there was a span of 12 bases. This CDR3 contains 12 residues. CDR3 region: CAIEPGDTEAFF. The CDR3 bases are TGTGCCATCGAACCAGGGGACACTGAAGCTTTCTTT. Combining the CDR3 with reference TRBV28 and TRBJ1-1 gives the whole variable domain DVKVTQSSRYLVKRTGEKVFLECVQDMDHENMFWYRQDPGLGLRLIYFSYDVKMKEKGDIPEGYSVSREKKERFSLILESASTNQTSMYLCAIEPGDTEAFFGQGTRLTVV.

The chain employs TRBV13 and TRBJ1-2, with unresolved D. There are 16 residues in the CDR3. The germline CDR1 and CDR2 sequences are PRHDT and FYEKMQ (reference sequence). V was trimmed by 0 bases and J by 5 bases, leaving 16 bases between them. This chain's CDR3 is CASSLGAAYSRYGYTF. For the CDR3, the DNA is TGTGCCAGCAGCTTAGGGGCGGCTTACTCGAGGTATGGCTACACCTTC.

CDR3 DNA: TGCGCCAGCAGCTTGAAATCTGACACTGAAGCTTTCTTT. Its protein product is CASSLKSDTEAFF. This chain connects TRBV5-1 to TRBJ1-1; no firm D call. CDR3 size: 13 residues. V lost 1 base and J 3 bases, leaving 7 bases between the germline ends. CDR1 is SGHRS, CDR2 YFSETQ, per germline.

CDR3 region: CASSFSTGNYEQYF. CDR3 bases: TGCGCCAGCAGCTTTTCAACAGGGAACTACGAGCAGTACTTC. The chain employs TRBV5-1 and TRBJ2-7; D might be TRBD1 (6 bases). Trimming removed 2 bases from V and 3 bases from J, with 12 bases in between. Per the germline V gene, CDR1 is SGHRS and CDR2 is YFSETQ. The CDR3 covers 14 residues.

This clone was observed once. The chain couples TRBV6-2 or TRBV6-3 to TRBJ1-4; TRBD1 is a possible D gene (5 bases). Trimming took 3 bases from V and 4 from J, leaving 18 bases between them. Germline V CDR1 and CDR2: MNHEY, SVGEGT. There are 17 residues in the CDR3. The CDR3: CASSYHEQDSFNEKLFF. The CDR3 coding sequence is TGTGCCAGCAGTTATCACGAACAAGACAGTTTTAATGAAAAACTGTTTTTT.

Only one count was recorded for this clone. This rearrangement joins TRBV28 to TRBJ2-6; D remains ambiguous. This CDR3 contains 18 residues. V was pared by 3 bases and J by 1 base, with 16 bases between. Per germline, CDR1 MDHEN and CDR2 SYDVKM. The DNA of the CDR3 is TGTGCCAGCAGTTTTTACGACATTTCTTTTTCTGGGGCCAACGTCCTGACTTTC. Protein sequence: CASSFYDISFSGANVLTF.

The chain uses TRBV18 and TRBJ1-1; unclear D gene. The CDR3 sequence is 13 residues long. CDR1 and CDR2 from the germline V gene are KGHSH and LQKENI. In DNA, the CDR3 is TGTGCTAATTTACGTGGGCCGAACACTGAAGCTTTCTTT. Protein: CANLRGPNTEAFF.

The chain combines TRBV10-3 with TRBJ2-3; 10 bases are a match to TRBD1. Germline assignment: CDR1 ENHRY and CDR2 SYGVKD. Trimming at V came to 5 bases and at J to 4 bases, leaving 6 bases not matched to a gene. The CDR3 consists of 15 residues. DNA for the CDR3: TGTGCCATCAGTTCCCGGGACAGGGGACCAGATACGCAGTATTTT. Its protein is CAISSRDRGPDTQYF.